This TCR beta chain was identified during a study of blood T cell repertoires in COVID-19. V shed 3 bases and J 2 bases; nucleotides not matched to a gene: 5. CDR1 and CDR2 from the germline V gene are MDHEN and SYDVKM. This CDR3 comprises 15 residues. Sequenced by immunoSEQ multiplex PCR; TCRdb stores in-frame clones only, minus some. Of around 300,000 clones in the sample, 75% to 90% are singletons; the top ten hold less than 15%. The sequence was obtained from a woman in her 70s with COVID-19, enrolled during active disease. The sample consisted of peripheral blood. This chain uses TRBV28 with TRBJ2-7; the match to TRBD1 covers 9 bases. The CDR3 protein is CASSFSDRGTYEQYF. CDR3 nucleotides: TGTGCCAGCAGTTTCTCGGACAGGGGAACCTACGAGCAGTACTTC.